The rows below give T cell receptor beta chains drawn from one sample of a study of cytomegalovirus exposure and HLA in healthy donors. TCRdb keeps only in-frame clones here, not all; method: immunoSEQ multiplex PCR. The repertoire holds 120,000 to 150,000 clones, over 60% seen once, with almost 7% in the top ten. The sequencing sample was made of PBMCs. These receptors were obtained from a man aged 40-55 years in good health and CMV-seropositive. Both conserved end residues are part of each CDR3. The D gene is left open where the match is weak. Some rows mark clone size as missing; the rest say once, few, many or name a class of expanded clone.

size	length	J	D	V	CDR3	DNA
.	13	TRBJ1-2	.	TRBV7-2	CASSHGGNYGYTF	TGTGCCAGCAGCCACGGGGGGAACTATGGCTACACCTTC
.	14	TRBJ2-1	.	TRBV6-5	CASSSLDSYNEQFF	TGTGCCAGCAGCTCCCTAGACTCCTACAATGAGCAGTTCTTC
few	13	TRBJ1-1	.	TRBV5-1	CASSLSGGVEAFF	TGCGCCAGCAGCTTGTCGGGGGGTGTTGAAGCTTTCTTT
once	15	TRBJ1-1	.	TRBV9	CASSSLAGTRTEAFF	TGTGCCAGCAGCTCCCTTGCGGGGACTCGGACTGAAGCTTTCTTT
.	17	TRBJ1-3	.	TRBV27	CASSSLQGLIRGNTIYF	TGTGCCAGCAGTTCGCTGCAGGGGTTGATCCGAGGAAACACCATATATTTT
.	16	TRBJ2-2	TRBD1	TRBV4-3	CASSQAATGATGELFF	TGCGCCAGCAGCCAAGCTGCCACAGGGGCCACCGGGGAGCTGTTTTTT
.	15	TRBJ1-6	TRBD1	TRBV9	CASSVAAGGGSPLHF	TGTGCCAGCAGCGTAGCGGCAGGGGGAGGATCACCCCTCCACTTT
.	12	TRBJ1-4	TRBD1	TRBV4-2	CASSQGQGKLFF	TGTGCCAGCAGCCAAGGACAGGGCAAACTGTTTTTT
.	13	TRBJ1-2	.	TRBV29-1	CSVVPIGNYGYTF	TGCAGCGTTGTCCCGATCGGGAACTATGGCTACACCTTC
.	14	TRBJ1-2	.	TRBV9	CASSVGQFNYGYTF	TGTGCCAGCAGCGTAGGGCAGTTTAACTATGGCTACACCTTC
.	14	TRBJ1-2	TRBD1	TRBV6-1	CASSERQGMEGYTF	TGTGCCAGCAGTGAGAGACAGGGGATGGAGGGCTACACCTTC